This T cell receptor beta chain was found in a study of identical twins. Regarding the study as a whole: Cross-sectional statistical analysis, not tracking of the same donors, underpinned the conclusions.

In its sample, this clonotype was seen a few times. Its antigen is not known. V lost 3 bases, J lost 6 bases, and 17 bases lay in between. CDR3 length: 15 residues. TCRdb recomputed calls from the 5' RACE reads with MiXCR, one row per CDR3 protein. Among about 530,000 distinct CDR3 sequences listed, under 25% were seen once. Donors uniformly comprised healthy Caucasians. A further study also used this sample, focusing on yellow fever vaccine responses in identical twins.

This sequence originates from a woman aged 18-29 years in good health. The V gene is TRBV12-3 or TRBV12-4, the J gene TRBJ1-1; D is perhaps TRBD1 (6 bases). The sequenced sample was CD4+ T cells sorted from blood. The CDR3 nucleotides read TGTGCCAGCAGTTTTCTTTCAGGGGTTAGCTCTGAAGCTTTCTTT. Protein: CASSFLSGVSSEAFF.